This record concerns one TCR beta chain sequence. It lacks a known antigen. Base qualities are not provided; no much larger clone lies one nucleotide away. The data belong to a study of T cell changes during pregnancy in multiple sclerosis (dated by TCRdb to 2018 to 2020). A note on the overall study: The study examined how the T cell repertoire changed over the course of pregnancy in women with multiple sclerosis.

Library preparation was by the immunoSEQ multiplex PCR assay. As stored in TCRdb, this immuneACCESS dataset retains in-frame rearrangements with V and J assigned. A fraction of the clones does not appear; measured against another copy, unresolved V genes explain less than half of the discrepancy, and the remainder lacks a known reason. The sample data list around 30,000 clones, and nearly 90% of these were observed just once. The ten largest clones capture about 0.5% of the sample. Its CDR3 holds 15 amino acids, cysteine through phenylalanine. Of all the DNA, just the CDR3 is kept, 45 bases in frame from base 1. CDR1 and CDR2 are drawn from the germline V gene: SGHRS, YFSETQ. V has 4 bases trimmed and J has 1 base trimmed; junction bases matching no gene number 6.

This TCR derives from a female donor in good health, enrolled as a control in a pregnancy study. Sequencing was performed on CD4+ T cells from peripheral blood mononuclear cells, taken in the third trimester of pregnancy. The sequence links TRBV5-1 to TRBJ1-1, with TRBD1 matching 8 junction bases. The base sequence is TGCGCCAGCAGCACAAGACAGGGGTGGAACACTGAAGCTTTCTTT. Translation gives CASSTRQGWNTEAFF.